These T cell receptor beta chains were read from a single sample in a study of blood T cell repertoires in COVID-19. The protocol was immunoSEQ multiplex PCR, while the TCRdb copy is restricted to in-frame clones and leaves out a portion. This sample carries 75,000 to 80,000 clones, 90% to 95% of them seen once, and the ten largest clones take approximately 5.3%. The material sequenced was peripheral blood. Receptors were obtained from a human donor in a cohort sampled during active COVID-19. Each CDR3 is given with its conserved first and last residue. A D gene is named only where the DNA matches it firmly. Size is omitted from some rows. Given values are once, few, many or a class for expanded clones.

TRBV7-6	-	TRBJ1-5	-	TGTGCCAGCAGCTTAGCAGCCGCGGGTCAGCCCCAGCATTTT	CASSLAAAGQPQHF
TRBV19	-	TRBJ2-4	TRBD2	TGTGCCAGTAAGCGGGGGCGTGAATCGGCCAAAAACATTCAGTACTTC	CASKRGRESAKNIQYF
TRBV5-1	-	TRBJ2-1	TRBD2	TGCGCCAGCCGGACTAGCGGGGGCCCCTACAATGAGCAGTTCTTC	CASRTSGGPYNEQFF
TRBV6-5	-	TRBJ1-1	-	TGTGCCAGCAGTTCCATCAACACTGAAGCTTTCTTT	CASSSINTEAFF
TRBV5-1	once	TRBJ2-5	-	TGCGCCAGCAGCCTGGGGCGGGGAAAAGAGACCCAGTACTTC	CASSLGRGKETQYF
TRBV6-5	-	TRBJ1-2	-	TGTGCCAGCAGTTATGACAGGCTACCTAACTATGGCTACACCTTC	CASSYDRLPNYGYTF
TRBV5-4	once	TRBJ2-3	TRBD2	TGTGCCAGCACCCCACGGGGGGGGAGCACAGATACGCAGTATTTT	CASTPRGGSTDTQYF
TRBV13	-	TRBJ1-1	-	TGTGCCAGCAGCTTAGTACCCCGGAGGGCTTTCTTT	CASSLVPRRAFF
TRBV27	-	TRBJ1-2	-	TGTGCCAGCAGCCTAACAGGGTGGGGAAACTATGGCTACACCTTC	CASSLTGWGNYGYTF
TRBV6-5	-	TRBJ2-5	-	TGTGCCAGCAGCCCCCTTGGGGGGGGCGAGACCCAGTACTTC	CASSPLGGGETQYF
TRBV23-1	-	TRBJ1-5	-	TGCGCCAGCAGTCAATCTGCGGGTTTTGGAAATCAGCCCCAGCATTTT	CASSQSAGFGNQPQHF
TRBV6-2/TRBV6-3	few	TRBJ1-6	TRBD1	TGTGCCAGCAGCTTACCACCGGGACAGGGCCACCAACCCCTCCACTTT	CASSLPPGQGHQPLHF
TRBV7-2	once	TRBJ1-2	-	TGTGCCAGCAGCTCCCATCCGACAGTTGGCTATGGCTACACCTTC	CASSSHPTVGYGYTF
TRBV9	-	TRBJ1-3	TRBD1	TGTGCCAGCAGCGTAGAAGAGACAGGGACGGCTGGAAACACCATATATTTT	CASSVEETGTAGNTIYF
TRBV2	-	TRBJ2-1	TRBD2	TGTGCCAGCAGGGCGGGGGTCTCCTACAATGAGCAGTTCTTC	CASRAGVSYNEQFF
TRBV30	-	TRBJ1-5	-	TGTGCCTGGAGTGGACAGTCAAATCAGCCCCAGCATTTT	CAWSGQSNQPQHF
TRBV11-2	-	TRBJ2-6	-	TGTGCCAGCAGTTCCCAAATCCAGGGCAGTGGGGCCAACGTCCTGACTTTC	CASSSQIQGSGANVLTF
TRBV12-3/TRBV12-4	-	TRBJ1-2	-	TGTGCCAGCAGCATCGGGTTGGTTGGCTACACCTTC	CASSIGLVGYTF
TRBV20-1	-	TRBJ2-7	-	TGCAGTGCGACATCCGGACATGAGCAGTACTTC	CSATSGHEQYF
TRBV4-3	-	TRBJ2-1	TRBD1	TGCGCCAGCAGCCAGGTTCCGGGACAGGGGGCTGGTGAGCAGTTCTTC	CASSQVPGQGAGEQFF
TRBV4-3	-	TRBJ1-1	-	TGCGCCAGCAGCCAGAGCGGCACTGAAGCTTTCTTT	CASSQSGTEAFF
TRBV6-6	-	TRBJ2-7	-	TGTGCCAGCAGTTACCAAATCTACGAGCAGTACTTC	CASSYQIYEQYF
TRBV2	-	TRBJ2-2	TRBD2	TGTGCCAGCAGTGATCGAAGCGGGGGGCTAGGCGGGGAGCTGTTTTTT	CASSDRSGGLGGELFF
TRBV6-5	-	TRBJ2-2	TRBD1	TGTGCCAGCAGTTCATTTGGACAGGGGCACACCGGGGAGCTGTTTTTT	CASSSFGQGHTGELFF